A selection of T cell receptor beta chains follows, all from one sample in a study of T cell responses to AZD1222 COVID-19 vaccine. TCRdb's copy holds only in-frame clones and misses some; the assay was immunoSEQ multiplex PCR. The sample holds 150,000 or so clones, about 91% seen once. The sample here was peripheral blood, taken on day 0 of AZD1222 vaccination. The receptors were gathered from an adult in good health. Each CDR3 is given with its conserved first and last residue. The D gene is left open where the match is weak. Some rows mark clone size as missing; the rest say once, few, many or name a class of expanded clone.

D gene: TRBD2
J gene: TRBJ2-7
V gene: TRBV15
clone size: .
CDR3 DNA: TGTGCCACCAGCAGAGATTCCTGGGGAAGCGGGAGGTACGAGCAGTACTTC
CDR3 protein: CATSRDSWGSGRYEQYF

D gene: .
J gene: TRBJ1-1
V gene: TRBV5-6
clone size: .
CDR3 DNA: TGTGCCAGCAGCTTTATCGGGAATTCTGAAGCTTTCTTT
CDR3 protein: CASSFIGNSEAFF

D gene: .
J gene: TRBJ1-3
V gene: TRBV28
clone size: .
CDR3 DNA: TGTGCCAGCAGTCAACAGGGCGCTGGAAACACCATATATTTT
CDR3 protein: CASSQQGAGNTIYF

D gene: .
J gene: TRBJ1-1
V gene: TRBV13
clone size: .
CDR3 DNA: TGTGCCAGCAGCTTAGTCGACACTGAAGCTTTCTTT
CDR3 protein: CASSLVDTEAFF

D gene: TRBD1
J gene: TRBJ1-2
V gene: TRBV28
clone size: .
CDR3 DNA: TGTGCCAGCAGCCAAGACAGGGTTCCTTGGGGCTACACCTTC
CDR3 protein: CASSQDRVPWGYTF

D gene: .
J gene: TRBJ1-4
V gene: TRBV19
clone size: .
CDR3 DNA: TGTGCCAGTAGCCACAAGGCCGGGTTTTCTAATGAAAAACTGTTTTTT
CDR3 protein: CASSHKAGFSNEKLFF

D gene: .
J gene: TRBJ1-3
V gene: TRBV15
clone size: .
CDR3 DNA: TGTGCCACCAGCAGAGATCAGGGATCTGGAAACACCATATATTTT
CDR3 protein: CATSRDQGSGNTIYF

D gene: TRBD1
J gene: TRBJ2-1
V gene: TRBV4-3
clone size: .
CDR3 DNA: TGCGCCAGCAGCCAATATACGACAGGGGAGCAGTTCTTC
CDR3 protein: CASSQYTTGEQFF

D gene: TRBD2
J gene: TRBJ2-1
V gene: TRBV11-3
clone size: .
CDR3 DNA: TGTGCCAGCAGCCAGGGACTAGCACTGTCTGAGCAGTTCTTC
CDR3 protein: CASSQGLALSEQFF

D gene: .
J gene: TRBJ2-3
V gene: TRBV27
clone size: once
CDR3 DNA: TGTGCCAGCAGTTTATCTCGGGAAGTACGCACAGATACGCAGTATTTT
CDR3 protein: CASSLSREVRTDTQYF

D gene: .
J gene: TRBJ2-7
V gene: TRBV30
clone size: .
CDR3 DNA: TGTGCCTGGAGAAAGCCGGGACTCATAGGGGAGGCCTACGAGCAGTACTTC
CDR3 protein: CAWRKPGLIGEAYEQYF

D gene: .
J gene: TRBJ1-6
V gene: TRBV6-5
clone size: once
CDR3 DNA: TGTGCCAGCAGTTACCTCACCGGCAATAATTCACCCCTCCACTTT
CDR3 protein: CASSYLTGNNSPLHF

D gene: .
J gene: TRBJ1-1
V gene: TRBV6-6
clone size: .
CDR3 DNA: TGTGCCAGCAGCCCTACATTGCTGAACACTGAAGCTTTCTTT
CDR3 protein: CASSPTLLNTEAFF

D gene: .
J gene: TRBJ2-1
V gene: TRBV19
clone size: .
CDR3 DNA: TGTGCCAGTAGTATCAGAATCCGGGACCCTCTGGGTGGTGAGCAGTTCTTC
CDR3 protein: CASSIRIRDPLGGEQFF

D gene: .
J gene: TRBJ1-4
V gene: TRBV28
clone size: .
CDR3 DNA: TGTGCCAGCAGTTTTGGCAAGGTGGCACCTATTAATGAAAAACTGTTTTTT
CDR3 protein: CASSFGKVAPINEKLFF

D gene: TRBD1
J gene: TRBJ2-1
V gene: TRBV27
clone size: .
CDR3 DNA: TGTGCCAGCAGTTCCTGGACAGGGTCCTCCTACAATGAGCAGTTCTTC
CDR3 protein: CASSSWTGSSYNEQFF

D gene: TRBD2
J gene: TRBJ2-3
V gene: TRBV18
clone size: .
CDR3 DNA: TGTGCCAGCTCACCCGCGGGGGGAACAGATACGCAGTATTTT
CDR3 protein: CASSPAGGTDTQYF

D gene: .
J gene: TRBJ2-1
V gene: TRBV5-1
clone size: .
CDR3 DNA: TGCGCCAGCAGCTTTGCAGGGTGGGATGAGCAGTTCTTC
CDR3 protein: CASSFAGWDEQFF

D gene: TRBD2
J gene: TRBJ2-1
V gene: TRBV7-2
clone size: .
CDR3 DNA: TGTGCCAGCAGCTTGGGGACTAGCGGGGTGAACAATGAGCAGTTCTTC
CDR3 protein: CASSLGTSGVNNEQFF

D gene: .
J gene: TRBJ1-4
V gene: TRBV7-2
clone size: .
CDR3 DNA: TGTGCCAGCAGCTCGTGGGGAAAACTGTTTTTT
CDR3 protein: CASSSWGKLFF

D gene: .
J gene: TRBJ1-5
V gene: TRBV11-2
clone size: .
CDR3 DNA: TGTGCCAGCAGCTTTGGTGGCGATCAGCCCCAGCATTTT
CDR3 protein: CASSFGGDQPQHF

D gene: .
J gene: TRBJ2-3
V gene: TRBV11-3
clone size: .
CDR3 DNA: TGTGCCAGCAGCTTAGAGGGTTCAGATACGCAGTATTTT
CDR3 protein: CASSLEGSDTQYF

D gene: .
J gene: TRBJ2-3
V gene: TRBV11-2
clone size: .
CDR3 DNA: TGTGCCAGCACCCTGGGTAGTAGCGGTGGCACAGATACGCAGTATTTT
CDR3 protein: CASTLGSSGGTDTQYF

D gene: TRBD1
J gene: TRBJ1-2
V gene: TRBV30
clone size: once
CDR3 DNA: TGTGCCTGGACTACAGGGGTTGGGGACTATGGCTACACCTTC
CDR3 protein: CAWTTGVGDYGYTF

D gene: .
J gene: TRBJ2-7
V gene: TRBV5-1
clone size: .
CDR3 DNA: TGCGCCAGCAGCTTGGAGGGACATACCTACGAGCAGTACTTC
CDR3 protein: CASSLEGHTYEQYF

D gene: .
J gene: TRBJ2-5
V gene: TRBV7-3
clone size: .
CDR3 DNA: TGTGCCAGCAGCCCTAGAGGGGAAGAGACCCAGTACTTC
CDR3 protein: CASSPRGEETQYF

D gene: .
J gene: TRBJ1-6
V gene: TRBV2
clone size: .
CDR3 DNA: TGTGCCAGCAGTGAAGCGCTTCAGGGGTCATCACCCCTCCACTTT
CDR3 protein: CASSEALQGSSPLHF

D gene: .
J gene: TRBJ1-5
V gene: TRBV10-1
clone size: .
CDR3 DNA: TGCGCCAGCAGTGATTTTAATCAGCCCCAGCATTTT
CDR3 protein: CASSDFNQPQHF

D gene: .
J gene: TRBJ2-1
V gene: TRBV12-5
clone size: .
CDR3 DNA: TGTGCTAGTGGCGCTAGACTAGAAGGGAACAATGAGCAGTTCTTC
CDR3 protein: CASGARLEGNNEQFF